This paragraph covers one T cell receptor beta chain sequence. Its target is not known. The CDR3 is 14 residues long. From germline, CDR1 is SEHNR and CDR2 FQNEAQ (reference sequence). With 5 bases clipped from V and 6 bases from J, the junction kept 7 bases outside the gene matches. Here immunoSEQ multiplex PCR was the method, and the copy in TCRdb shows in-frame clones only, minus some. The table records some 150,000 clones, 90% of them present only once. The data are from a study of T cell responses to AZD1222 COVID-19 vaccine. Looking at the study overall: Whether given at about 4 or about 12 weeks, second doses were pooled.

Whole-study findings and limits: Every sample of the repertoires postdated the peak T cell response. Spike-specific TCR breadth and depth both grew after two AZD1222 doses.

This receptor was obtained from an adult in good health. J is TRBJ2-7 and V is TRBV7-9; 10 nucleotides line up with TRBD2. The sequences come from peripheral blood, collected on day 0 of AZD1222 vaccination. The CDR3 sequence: CASSADGTSAEQYF. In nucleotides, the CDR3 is TGTGCCAGCAGCGCAGACGGGACTAGCGCCGAGCAGTACTTC.